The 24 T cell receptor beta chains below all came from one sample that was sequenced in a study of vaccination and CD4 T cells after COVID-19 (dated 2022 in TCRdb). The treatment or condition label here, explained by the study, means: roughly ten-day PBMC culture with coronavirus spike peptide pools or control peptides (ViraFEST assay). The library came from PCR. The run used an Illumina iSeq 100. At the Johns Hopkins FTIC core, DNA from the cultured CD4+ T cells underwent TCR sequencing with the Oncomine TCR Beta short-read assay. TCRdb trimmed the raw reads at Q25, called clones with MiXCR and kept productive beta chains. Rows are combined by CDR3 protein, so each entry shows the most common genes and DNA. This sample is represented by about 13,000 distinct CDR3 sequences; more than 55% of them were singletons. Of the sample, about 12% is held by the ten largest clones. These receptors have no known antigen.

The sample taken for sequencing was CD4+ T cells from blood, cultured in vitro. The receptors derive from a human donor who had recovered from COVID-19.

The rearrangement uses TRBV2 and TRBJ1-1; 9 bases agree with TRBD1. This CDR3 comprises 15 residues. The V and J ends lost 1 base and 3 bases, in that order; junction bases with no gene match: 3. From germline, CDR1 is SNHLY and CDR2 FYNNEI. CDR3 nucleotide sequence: TGTGCCAGCAGTGAAGTGGGACAGGGCCACACTGAAGCTTTCTTT. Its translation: CASSEVGQGHTEAFF.

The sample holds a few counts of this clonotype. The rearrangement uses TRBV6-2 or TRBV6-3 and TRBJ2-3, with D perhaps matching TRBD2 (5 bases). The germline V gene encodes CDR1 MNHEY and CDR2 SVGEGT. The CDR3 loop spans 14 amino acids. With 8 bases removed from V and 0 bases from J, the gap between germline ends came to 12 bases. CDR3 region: CASGLAQSTDTQYF. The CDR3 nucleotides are TGTGCCAGCGGATTAGCGCAAAGCACAGATACGCAGTATTTT.

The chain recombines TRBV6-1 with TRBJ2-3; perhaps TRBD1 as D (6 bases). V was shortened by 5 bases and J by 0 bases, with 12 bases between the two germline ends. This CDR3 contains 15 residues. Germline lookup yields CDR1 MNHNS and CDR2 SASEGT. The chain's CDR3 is CASSRIQGSTDTQYF. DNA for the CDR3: TGTGCCAGCAGTCGAATCCAGGGGAGCACAGATACGCAGTATTTT.

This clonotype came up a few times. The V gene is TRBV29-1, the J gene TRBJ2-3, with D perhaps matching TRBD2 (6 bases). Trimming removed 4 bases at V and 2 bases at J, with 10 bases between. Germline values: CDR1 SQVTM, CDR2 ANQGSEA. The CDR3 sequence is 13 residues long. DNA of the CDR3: TGCAGCGTTGGCGGGACTTCCACAGATACGCAGTATTTT. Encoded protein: CSVGGTSTDTQYF.

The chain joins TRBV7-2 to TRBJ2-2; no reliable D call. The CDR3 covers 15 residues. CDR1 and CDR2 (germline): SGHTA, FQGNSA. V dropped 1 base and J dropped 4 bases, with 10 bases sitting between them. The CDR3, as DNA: TGTGCCAGCAGCTTAGACACCACGGCCACCGGGGAGCTGTTTTTT. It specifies CASSLDTTATGELFF.

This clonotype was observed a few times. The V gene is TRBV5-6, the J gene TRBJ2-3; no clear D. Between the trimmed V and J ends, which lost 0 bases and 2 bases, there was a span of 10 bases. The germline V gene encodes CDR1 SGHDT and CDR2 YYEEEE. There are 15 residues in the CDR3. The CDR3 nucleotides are TGTGCCAGCAGCTTGGGCATGTACCCCACAGATACGCAGTATTTT. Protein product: CASSLGMYPTDTQYF.

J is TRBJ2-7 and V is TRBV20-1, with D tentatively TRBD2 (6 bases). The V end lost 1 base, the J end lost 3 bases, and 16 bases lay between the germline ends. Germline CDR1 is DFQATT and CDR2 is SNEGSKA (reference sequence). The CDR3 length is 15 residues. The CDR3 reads CSARARSGTFYEQYF. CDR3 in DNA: TGCAGTGCTAGAGCTCGATCCGGGACTTTCTACGAGCAGTACTTC.

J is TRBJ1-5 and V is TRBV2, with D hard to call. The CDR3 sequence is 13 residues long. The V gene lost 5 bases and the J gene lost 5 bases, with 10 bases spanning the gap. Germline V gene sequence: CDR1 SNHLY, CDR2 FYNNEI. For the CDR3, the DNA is TGTGCCAGCAGTACCAGTGGGGATCAGCCCCAGCATTTT. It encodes CASSTSGDQPQHF.

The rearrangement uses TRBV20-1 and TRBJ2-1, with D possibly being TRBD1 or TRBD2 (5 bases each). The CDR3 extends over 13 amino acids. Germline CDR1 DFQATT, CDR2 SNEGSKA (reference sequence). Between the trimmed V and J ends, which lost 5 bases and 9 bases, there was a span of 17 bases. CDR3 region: CSAPDSTRSEQFF. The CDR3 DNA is TGCAGTGCTCCCGACAGTACTAGGAGTGAGCAGTTCTTC.

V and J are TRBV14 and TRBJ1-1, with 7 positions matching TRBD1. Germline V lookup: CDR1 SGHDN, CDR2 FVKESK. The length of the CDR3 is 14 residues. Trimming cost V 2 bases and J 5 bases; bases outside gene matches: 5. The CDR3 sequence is CASSQFAGGTEAFF. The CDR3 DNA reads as TGTGCCAGCAGCCAATTCGCAGGGGGTACTGAAGCTTTCTTT.

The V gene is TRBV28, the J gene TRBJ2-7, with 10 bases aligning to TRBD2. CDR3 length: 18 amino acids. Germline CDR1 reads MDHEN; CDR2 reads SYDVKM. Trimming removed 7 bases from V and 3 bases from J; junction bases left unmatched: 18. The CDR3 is CASKKAPASGRKGYEQYF. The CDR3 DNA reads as TGTGCCAGCAAAAAAGCCCCCGCTAGCGGGAGAAAGGGCTACGAGCAGTACTTC. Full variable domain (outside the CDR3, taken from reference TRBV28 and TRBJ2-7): DVKVTQSSRYLVKRTGEKVFLECVQDMDHENMFWYRQDPGLGLRLIYFSYDVKMKEKGDIPEGYSVSREKKERFSLILESASTNQTSMYLCASKKAPASGRKGYEQYFGPGTRLTVT.

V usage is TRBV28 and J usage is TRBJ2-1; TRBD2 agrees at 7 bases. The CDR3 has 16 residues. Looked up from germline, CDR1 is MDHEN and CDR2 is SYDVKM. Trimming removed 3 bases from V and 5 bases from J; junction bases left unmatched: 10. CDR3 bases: TGTGCCAGCAGTTTTTCCGGGACTAACCATGACAATGAGCAGTTCTTC. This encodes CASSFSGTNHDNEQFF.

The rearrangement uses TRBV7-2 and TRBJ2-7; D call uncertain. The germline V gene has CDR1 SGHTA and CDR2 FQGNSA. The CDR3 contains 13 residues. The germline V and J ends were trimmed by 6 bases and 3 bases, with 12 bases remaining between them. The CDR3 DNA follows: TGTGCCAGCAGTAAGCAAGTTTTCTACGAGCAGTACTTC. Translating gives CASSKQVFYEQYF.

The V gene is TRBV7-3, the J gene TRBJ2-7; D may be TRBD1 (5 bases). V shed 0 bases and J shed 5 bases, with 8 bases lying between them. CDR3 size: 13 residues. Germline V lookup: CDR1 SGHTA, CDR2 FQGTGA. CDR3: CASSLTRGDEQYF. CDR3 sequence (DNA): TGTGCCAGCAGCTTAACTAGGGGTGACGAGCAGTACTTC.

As DNA, the CDR3 is TGCAGTGCTAGAGATTGGAGCGATTATGGCTACACCTTC. Translation: CSARDWSDYGYTF. The genes are TRBV20-1 and TRBJ1-2; no reliable D call. The CDR3 consists of 13 residues. Germline loops: CDR1 DFQATT, CDR2 SNEGSKA (reference sequence). Trimming cost V 0 bases and J 5 bases, with 10 bases left between them.

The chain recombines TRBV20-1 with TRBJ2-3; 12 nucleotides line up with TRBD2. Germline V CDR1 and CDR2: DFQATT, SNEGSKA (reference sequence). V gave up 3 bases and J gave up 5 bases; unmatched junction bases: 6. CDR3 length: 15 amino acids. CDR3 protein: CSASETSGSIDTQYF. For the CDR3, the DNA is TGCAGTGCTAGCGAGACTAGCGGGAGTATAGATACGCAGTATTTT.

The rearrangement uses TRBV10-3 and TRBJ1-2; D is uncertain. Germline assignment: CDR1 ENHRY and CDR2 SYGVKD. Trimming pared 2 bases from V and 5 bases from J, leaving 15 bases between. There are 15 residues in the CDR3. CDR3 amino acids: CAISEEGEVSYGYTF. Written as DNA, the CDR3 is TGTGCCATCAGTGAGGAGGGAGAGGTATCGTATGGCTACACCTTC.

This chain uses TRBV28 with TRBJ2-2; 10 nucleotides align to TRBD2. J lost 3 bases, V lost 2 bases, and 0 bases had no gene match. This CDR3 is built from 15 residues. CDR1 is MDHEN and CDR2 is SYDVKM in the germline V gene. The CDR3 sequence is CASSLLAGDTGELFF. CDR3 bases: TGTGCCAGCAGTTTACTAGCGGGAGACACCGGGGAGCTGTTTTTT. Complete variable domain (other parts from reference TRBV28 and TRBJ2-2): DVKVTQSSRYLVKRTGEKVFLECVQDMDHENMFWYRQDPGLGLRLIYFSYDVKMKEKGDIPEGYSVSREKKERFSLILESASTNQTSMYLCASSLLAGDTGELFFGEGSRLTVL.

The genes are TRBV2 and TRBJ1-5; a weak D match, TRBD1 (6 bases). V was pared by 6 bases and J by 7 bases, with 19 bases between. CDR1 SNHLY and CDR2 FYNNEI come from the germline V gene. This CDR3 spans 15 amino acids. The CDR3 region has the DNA TGTGCCAGCAGGGATTCGGGGGCGACGGAGCAGCCCCAGCATTTT. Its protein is CASRDSGATEQPQHF.

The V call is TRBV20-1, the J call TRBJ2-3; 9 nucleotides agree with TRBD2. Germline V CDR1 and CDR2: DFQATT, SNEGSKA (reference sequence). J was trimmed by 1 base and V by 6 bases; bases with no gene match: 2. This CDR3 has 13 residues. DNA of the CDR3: TGCAGTGCCTTAGCGGGGGGCACAGATACGCAGTATTTT. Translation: CSALAGGTDTQYF.

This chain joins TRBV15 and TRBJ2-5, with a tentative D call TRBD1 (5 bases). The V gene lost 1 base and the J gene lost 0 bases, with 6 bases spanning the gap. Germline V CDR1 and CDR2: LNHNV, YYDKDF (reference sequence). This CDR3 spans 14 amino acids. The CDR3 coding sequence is TGTGCCACCAGCAGAGCGACAGACCAAGAGACCCAGTACTTC. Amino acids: CATSRATDQETQYF. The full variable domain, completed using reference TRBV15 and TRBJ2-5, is DAMVIQNPRYQVTQFGKPVTLSCSQTLNHNVMYWYQQKSSQAPKLLFHYYDKDFNNEADTPDNFQSRRPNTSFCFLDIRSPGLGDTAMYLCATSRATDQETQYFGPGTRLLVL.

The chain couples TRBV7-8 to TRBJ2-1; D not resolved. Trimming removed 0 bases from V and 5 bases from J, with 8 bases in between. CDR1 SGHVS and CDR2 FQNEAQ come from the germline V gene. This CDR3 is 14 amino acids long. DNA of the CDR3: TGTGCCAGCAGCTTAGCGGTCAGCCACAATGAGCAGTTCTTC. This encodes CASSLAVSHNEQFF.

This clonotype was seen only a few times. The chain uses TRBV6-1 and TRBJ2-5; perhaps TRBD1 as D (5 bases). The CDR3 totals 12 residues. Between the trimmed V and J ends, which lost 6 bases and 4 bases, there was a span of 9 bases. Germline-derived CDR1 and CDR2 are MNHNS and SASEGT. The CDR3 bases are TGTGCCAGCAGCGACAGCCCAGAGACCCAGTACTTC. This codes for CASSDSPETQYF.

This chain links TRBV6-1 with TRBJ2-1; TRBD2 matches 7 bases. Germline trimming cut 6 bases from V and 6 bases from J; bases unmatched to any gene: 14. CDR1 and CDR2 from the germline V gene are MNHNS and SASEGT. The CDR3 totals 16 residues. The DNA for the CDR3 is TGTGCCAGCAGAGTTGCTAGCGGAGATGGGGGCAATGAGCAGTTCTTC. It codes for CASRVASGDGGNEQFF.